Below are 24 T cell receptor beta chains sequenced from a single sample in a study of CD8 T cells in Susac syndrome. Random hexamers primed reverse transcription of about 0.5 to 1 ug RNA. TCRdb recomputed calls from the immunoSEQ multiplex PCR reads with MiXCR, one row per CDR3 protein. The table shows over 140,000 distinct CDR3 sequences, with more than 85% occurring only once. What was sequenced was CD4+ T cells from PBMCs. These receptors all stem from a human donor with Susac syndrome.

This sequence joins TRBV3-1 and TRBJ2-3; 11 bases are a match to TRBD2. J was trimmed by 4 bases and V by 2 bases; bases with no gene match: 2. The CDR3 consists of 15 residues. Germline lookup yields CDR1 LGHDT and CDR2 YNNKEL (reference sequence). This chain's CDR3 is CASSQTSGSPDTQYF. The CDR3 DNA reads TGTGCCAGCAGCCAAACTAGCGGGAGCCCAGATACGCAGTATTTT.

The chain couples TRBV5-4 to TRBJ1-4; 8 bases map to TRBD1. The CDR3 is made up of 14 amino acids. CDR1 and CDR2 from the germline V gene are SGHNT and YYREEE (reference sequence). J gave up 8 bases and V 4 bases, and 7 bases lay outside the gene matches. CDR3 sequence (DNA): TGTGCCAGCAGCAGGACAGGGAGACAGGAAAAACTGTTTTTT. Translation: CASSRTGRQEKLFF.

The V and J genes are TRBV7-8 and TRBJ2-5; D is unclear. The CDR3 has 14 amino acids. V was clipped by 5 bases and J by 1 base, with 11 bases between them. In germline, CDR1 is SGHVS, CDR2 FQNEAQ. CDR3 in amino acids: CASSPRRSQETQYF. The CDR3 bases are TGTGCCAGCAGCCCGCGGCGTTCCCAAGAGACCCAGTACTTC.

Only one count was recorded for this clonotype. V usage is TRBV29-1 and J usage is TRBJ1-2; possibly TRBD1 for D (5 bases). The germline CDR1 and CDR2 sequences are SQVTM and ANQGSEA. The V and J ends lost 5 bases and 5 bases respectively, with 15 bases between them. CDR3 length: 13 amino acids. Here the CDR3 DNA reads TGCAGCGTTAGAATCAGGGTGGAATATGGCTACACCTTC. Its protein is CSVRIRVEYGYTF.

CDR3 DNA sequence: TGTGCCTGGAAGCTCGGGGGGAGCCAACCTGGGGCCAACGTCCTGACTTTC. Its protein product is CAWKLGGSQPGANVLTF. The chain recombines TRBV30 with TRBJ2-6, with 7 bases fitting TRBD2. The germline V gene has CDR1 GTSNPN and CDR2 SVGIG (reference sequence). The CDR3 extends over 17 amino acids. V lost 4 bases, J lost 2 bases, and 11 bases stayed unmatched.

The V and J genes are TRBV6-2 or TRBV6-3 and TRBJ2-1, with D maybe TRBD2 (5 bases). Germline CDR1 and CDR2: MNHEY and SVGEGT. V was trimmed by 0 bases and J by 4 bases, leaving 10 bases between them. The CDR3 length is 15 residues. CDR3 nucleotides: TGTGCCAGCAGTTACTCTGAGGGCCGGTACAATGAGCAGTTCTTC. Amino acid sequence: CASSYSEGRYNEQFF.

V usage is TRBV18 and J usage is TRBJ2-1, with a weak D call TRBD2 (5 bases). The CDR3 totals 12 residues. Trimming removed 2 bases from V and 10 bases from J, with 9 bases in between. Per the germline V gene, CDR1 is KGHSH and CDR2 is LQKENI. CDR3 sequence: CASSPMGVEQFF. DNA for the CDR3: TGTGCCAGCTCACCAATGGGAGTGGAGCAGTTCTTC.

V gene TRBV20-1 combines with J gene TRBJ2-1; TRBD2 agrees at 10 bases. Germline V gene lookup returns CDR1 DFQATT and CDR2 SNEGSKA (reference sequence). The CDR3 extends over 15 amino acids. Germline trimming cut 7 bases from V and 9 bases from J; bases unmatched to any gene: 15. CDR3 protein: CSVASGTSVYVEQFF. CDR3 DNA: TGCAGTGTTGCTTCCGGGACTAGCGTGTATGTTGAGCAGTTCTTC.

This clonotype came up a few times. The chain employs TRBV30 and TRBJ2-3, with no clear D. Trimming pared 3 bases from V and 5 bases from J, leaving 6 bases between. CDR3 length: 11 amino acids. Germline loops: CDR1 GTSNPN, CDR2 SVGIG (reference sequence). The CDR3 here is CAWSPQDTQYF. The CDR3 DNA sequence: TGTGCCTGGAGCCCCCAAGATACGCAGTATTTT.

This chain links TRBV4-2 with TRBJ2-2, with TRBD2 identical over 9 bases. This CDR3 has 16 residues. Per germline, CDR1 LGHNA and CDR2 YNFKEQ. With V trimmed by 0 bases and J by 4 bases, 3 bases remained unmatched. The chain's CDR3 is CASSQDGLAITGELFF. Written as DNA, the CDR3 is TGTGCCAGCAGCCAAGATGGACTAGCGATCACCGGGGAGCTGTTTTTT.

The chain couples TRBV2 to TRBJ2-5; D remains unclear. Trimming cost V 2 bases and J 4 bases, with 2 bases left between them. Germline loops: CDR1 SNHLY, CDR2 FYNNEI. The CDR3 consists of 11 residues. The CDR3, as DNA: TGTGCCAGCAGTGAAAGAGAGACCCAGTACTTC. Its translation is CASSERETQYF.

The chain uses TRBV30 and TRBJ2-5; no reliable D call. The germline V and J ends were trimmed by 0 bases and 1 base, with 6 bases remaining between them. This CDR3 contains 13 residues. CDR1 GTSNPN and CDR2 SVGIG come from the germline V gene (reference sequence). The CDR3 reads CAWSVSSQETQYF. The CDR3 DNA reads TGTGCCTGGAGTGTTAGCAGCCAAGAGACCCAGTACTTC.

The chain couples TRBV6-2 or TRBV6-3 to TRBJ2-1; D gene ambiguous. In germline, CDR1 is MNHEY, CDR2 SVGEGT. The V and J ends lost 8 bases and 9 bases respectively, with 14 bases between them. This CDR3 contains 12 residues. CDR3: CASGIGSGEQFF. The CDR3 DNA follows: TGTGCCAGCGGGATCGGCTCCGGTGAGCAGTTCTTC.

The chain has TRBV6-5 and TRBJ2-1; D not resolved. This CDR3 is built from 12 residues. Germline-derived CDR1 and CDR2 are MNHEY and SVGAGI. The V gene lost 4 bases and the J gene lost 3 bases, with 4 bases spanning the gap. CDR3 nucleotides: TGTGCCAGCAGTTCCTTCTACAATGAGCAGTTCTTC. Its translation is CASSSFYNEQFF.

This chain uses TRBV12-3 or TRBV12-4 with TRBJ1-1; D is possibly TRBD1 (6 bases). The ends were cut back, 1 base at V and 8 bases at J, with 11 bases in the middle. The CDR3 sequence is 13 residues long. CDR3 bases: TGTGCCAGCAGTTTAGTTTTGGGGGGCGAAGCTTTCTTT. Translated, it gives CASSLVLGGEAFF.

This clonotype came up once. This rearrangement joins TRBV20-1 to TRBJ2-5, with 8 bases that match TRBD2. The length of the CDR3 is 15 residues. V lost 1 base, J lost 1 base, and 5 bases stayed unmatched. Germline V lookup: CDR1 DFQATT, CDR2 SNEGSKA (reference sequence). CDR3 nucleotides: TGCAGTGCTAGAGTTCCGGGGACTAGCCAAGAGACCCAGTACTTC. Translation gives CSARVPGTSQETQYF.

The chain employs TRBV30 and TRBJ2-5; D remains unclear. Germline V gene lookup returns CDR1 GTSNPN and CDR2 SVGIG (reference sequence). This CDR3 has 15 amino acids. The V gene lost 0 bases and the J gene lost 5 bases, with 16 bases spanning the gap. Written as DNA, the CDR3 is TGTGCCTGGAGTGTTGGTCACAGAGCCCCCGAGACCCAGTACTTC. It is translated as CAWSVGHRAPETQYF.

The chain combines TRBV20-1 with TRBJ1-1; D is undetermined. The CDR3 is 14 residues long. The V end lost 0 bases, the J end lost 2 bases, and 10 bases lay between the germline ends. CDR1 and CDR2 from the germline V gene are DFQATT and SNEGSKA (reference sequence). Here the CDR3 reads CSARDRAANTEAFF. The CDR3 DNA sequence: TGCAGTGCTAGAGATAGGGCAGCTAACACTGAAGCTTTCTTT.

The chain recombines TRBV29-1 with TRBJ1-2; possible D gene TRBD1, 5 bases. Trimming stripped 5 bases from V and 2 bases from J, with 9 bases between. This CDR3 is 12 amino acids long. The V gene's germline CDR1 is SQVTM and CDR2 ANQGSEA. Here the CDR3 reads CSVRQPNYGYTF. The CDR3 DNA reads as TGCAGCGTTCGACAGCCCAACTATGGCTACACCTTC. The whole variable domain, filled in from reference TRBV29-1 and TRBJ1-2, reads SAVISQKPSRDICQRGTSLTIQCQVDSQVTMMFWYRQQPGQSLTLIATANQGSEATYESGFVIDKFPISRPNLTFSTLTVSNMSPEDSSIYLCSVRQPNYGYTFGSGTRLTVV.

This chain joins TRBV3-1 and TRBJ1-4; 9 nucleotides align to TRBD1. Germline-derived CDR1 and CDR2 are LGHDT and YNNKEL (reference sequence). After removal of 3 bases from V and 8 bases from J, the junction contained 10 bases not matched to a gene. The CDR3 has 16 residues. CDR3 coding DNA: TGTGCCAGCAGCCAGGATCTACAGGGGGCTCAGGAAAAACTGTTTTTT. Protein product: CASSQDLQGAQEKLFF. Combining the CDR3 with reference TRBV3-1 and TRBJ1-4 gives the whole variable domain DTAVSQTPKYLVTQMGNDKSIKCEQNLGHDTMYWYKQDSKKFLKIMFSYNNKELIINETVPNRFSPKSPDKAHLNLHINSLELGDSAVYFCASSQDLQGAQEKLFFGSGTQLSVL.

The chain joins TRBV2 to TRBJ1-6; 7 nucleotides line up with TRBD1. Germline V gene data show CDR1 as SNHLY and CDR2 as FYNNEI. The CDR3 runs to 14 residues. V was clipped by 8 bases and J by 7 bases; unmatched bases: 8. The CDR3 coding sequence is TGTGCCAGCGGAGGGCACAGGGGCAATTCACCCCTCCACTTT. Translation gives CASGGHRGNSPLHF.

The rearrangement links TRBV29-1 to TRBJ1-1; TRBD1 aligns across 7 bases. CDR3 size: 10 residues. Germline CDR1 is SQVTM and CDR2 is ANQGSEA. The CDR3 here is CDREVTEAFF. DNA for the CDR3: TGCGACAGGGAGGTCACTGAAGCTTTCTTT.

The sample holds one count of this clonotype. The V gene is TRBV27, the J gene TRBJ2-5; 9 bases match TRBD2. The CDR3 is 15 amino acids. Germline assignment: CDR1 MNHEY and CDR2 SMNVEV (reference sequence). The trim removed 5 bases at V and 5 bases at J, leaving 9 bases unmatched. CDR3 bases: TGTGCCAGCAGTCCCTCGGGACTAGCAACGGAGACCCAGTACTTC. As protein: CASSPSGLATETQYF.

The chain joins TRBV20-1 to TRBJ1-2; D uncertain. The CDR3 loop spans 12 amino acids. V was cut by 3 bases and J by 2 bases, with 7 bases left in between. The germline V gene has CDR1 DFQATT and CDR2 SNEGSKA (reference sequence). The CDR3 loop is CSASARNYGYTF. The CDR3 nucleotides read TGCAGTGCTAGTGCCCGAAACTATGGCTACACCTTC.